The 15 T cell receptor beta chains in this list originate from one sample, sequenced in a study of blood T cell repertoires in COVID-19 (TCRdb year 2020). Library prep was done by the immunoSEQ multiplex PCR assay. In TCRdb, the immuneACCESS table is reduced to in-frame sequences with V and J assigned. These tables do not hold every clone; where another copy was compared, an unresolved V gene accounts for under half, and the others remain unexplained. The sample data list about 100,000 clones, and more than 85% of these were observed just once. The ten largest clonotypes hold around 7.2% of the sample. The specimen sequenced was peripheral blood. These receptors all stem from a man between 25 and 39 years old in a cohort sampled during active COVID-19.

This CDR3 reads CASSSGAWNTGELFF. As DNA, the CDR3 is TGCGCCAGCAGCTCCGGTGCTTGGAACACCGGGGAGCTGTTTTTT. The J gene is TRBJ2-2, the V gene TRBV5-1; no clear D. Trimming shortened V by 3 bases and J by 1 base, and 10 bases separated the two germline ends. The length of the CDR3 is 15 residues. CDR1 is SGHRS, CDR2 YFSETQ, per germline.

The rearrangement joins TRBV29-1 to TRBJ2-7; TRBD2 is a possible D gene (5 bases). CDR3 length: 13 residues. V shed 4 bases and J shed 5 bases, with 15 bases lying between them. Looked up from germline, CDR1 is SQVTM and CDR2 is ANQGSEA. This CDR3 is CSVAGRVADEQYF. CDR3 DNA: TGCAGCGTTGCTGGGCGGGTGGCAGACGAGCAGTACTTC.

The V call is TRBV28, the J call TRBJ2-7; 11 bases align to TRBD1. There are 14 residues in the CDR3. Germline V gene lookup returns CDR1 MDHEN and CDR2 SYDVKM. After removal of 6 bases from V and 2 bases from J, the junction contained 3 bases not matched to a gene. CDR3 coding DNA: TGTGCCAGCAGGGACAGGGGGCCAACCTACGAGCAGTACTTC. Protein: CASRDRGPTYEQYF.

The J gene is TRBJ1-4, the V gene TRBV2, with D hard to call. CDR1 is SNHLY and CDR2 is FYNNEI in the germline V gene. This CDR3 comprises 13 residues. V shed 6 bases and J shed 5 bases, with 10 bases lying between them. The CDR3 nucleotides are TGTGCCAGCAGCGCAAACAAGAATGAAAAACTGTTTTTT. It encodes CASSANKNEKLFF.

This clone has only a few counts. This rearrangement joins TRBV28 to TRBJ1-5, with D possibly matching TRBD1 (5 bases). V was clipped by 5 bases and J by 3 bases, with 14 bases between them. CDR1 is MDHEN, CDR2 SYDVKM, per germline. The CDR3 loop spans 15 amino acids. The DNA for the CDR3 is TGTGCCAGCAGTCCTGAGATCAGGGACAATCAGCCCCAGCATTTT. Its protein is CASSPEIRDNQPQHF.

This chain joins TRBV19 and TRBJ2-3, with D unresolved. Germline V gene sequence: CDR1 LNHDA, CDR2 SQIVND (reference sequence). Trimming took off 3 bases at V and 6 bases at J, with 10 bases between the two ends. This CDR3 has 13 residues. The CDR3 DNA sequence: TGTGCCAGTAGTATTCTAGGAGCGGATACGCAGTATTTT. This sequence encodes CASSILGADTQYF.

V and J are TRBV3-1 (or the pseudogene TRBV3-2) and TRBJ2-3, with TRBD1 identical over 7 bases. Germline V lookup: CDR1 LGHDT, CDR2 YNNKEL (reference sequence). This CDR3 is built from 15 residues. V was pared by 5 bases and J by 2 bases, with 7 bases of the junction left unmatched. Here the CDR3 DNA reads TGTGCCAGCAGCTCCGGGACAGCCTACACAGATACGCAGTATTTT. Translated, it gives CASSSGTAYTDTQYF.

This sequence joins TRBV6-2 or TRBV6-3 and TRBJ2-7, with TRBD1 matching 7 bases. CDR1 is MNHEY, CDR2 SVGEGT, per germline. V lost 2 bases, J lost 0 bases, and 7 bases stayed unmatched. The CDR3 spans 16 residues. The CDR3 region is CASSYGLGQSSYEQYF. The CDR3 region has the DNA TGTGCCAGCAGTTACGGGCTGGGACAGAGCTCCTACGAGCAGTACTTC.

This clone was recorded once. The chain recombines TRBV19 with TRBJ1-2; 9 bases fit TRBD1. J was trimmed by 6 bases and V by 7 bases; bases with no gene match: 9. CDR1 and CDR2 from the germline V gene are LNHDA and SQIVND (reference sequence). This CDR3 has 14 residues. CDR3 residues: CASNSGGTGHGYTF. DNA for the CDR3: TGTGCCAGTAATTCGGGAGGGACAGGGCATGGCTACACCTTC.

The chain combines TRBV7-8 with TRBJ2-4, with D perhaps TRBD1 (5 bases). Germline V gives CDR1 SGHVS, CDR2 FQNEAQ. The V end was cut by 1 base, the J end by 3 bases, with 7 bases between. The length of the CDR3 is 14 residues. CDR3 nucleotides: TGTGCCAGCAGCTTAGGACAGCTCAAAAACATTCAGTACTTC. Translated, it gives CASSLGQLKNIQYF.

The chain recombines TRBV7-2 with TRBJ2-5; D might be TRBD2 (5 bases). The CDR3 has 13 residues. Germline V gene data show CDR1 as SGHTA and CDR2 as FQGNSA. V was clipped by 5 bases and J by 5 bases, with 12 bases between them. The CDR3 loop reads CASSTMTGETQYF. CDR3 bases: TGTGCCAGCAGCACAATGACGGGGGAGACCCAGTACTTC. Full variable domain (missing parts from reference TRBV7-2 and TRBJ2-5): GAGVSQSPSNKVTEKGKDVELRCDPISGHTALYWYRQSLGQGLEFLIYFQGNSAPDKSGLPSDRFSAERTGGSVSTLTIQRTQQEDSAVYLCASSTMTGETQYFGPGTRLLVL.

The CDR3 region has the DNA TGTGCCAGCAGCTTTTTCACAGGGGTCCCAGCCAAAAACATTCAGTACTTC. Protein sequence: CASSFFTGVPAKNIQYF. The chain is built from TRBV7-8 and TRBJ2-4, with 7 bases identical to TRBD1. This CDR3 contains 17 residues. J was trimmed by 0 bases and V by 3 bases; bases with no gene match: 8. Germline values: CDR1 SGHVS, CDR2 FQNEAQ. The full variable domain, completed using reference TRBV7-8 and TRBJ2-4, is GAGVSQSPRYKVAKRGQDVALRCDPISGHVSLFWYQQALGQGPEFLTYFQNEAQLDKSGLPSDRFFAERPEGSVSTLKIQRTQQEDSAVYLCASSFFTGVPAKNIQYFGAGTRLSVL.

The genes are TRBV7-2 and TRBJ1-4; the D is unclear. The CDR3 extends over 15 amino acids. CDR1 is SGHTA, CDR2 FQGNSA, per germline. Between the trimmed V and J ends, which lost 1 base and 6 bases, there was a span of 12 bases. The CDR3 here is CASSLVGPWDEKLFF. The CDR3 region has the DNA TGTGCCAGCAGCTTAGTTGGGCCATGGGATGAAAAACTGTTTTTT.

The chain carries TRBV10-3 and TRBJ1-2; 7 bases match TRBD1. The CDR3 extends over 14 amino acids. V was clipped by 5 bases and J by 2 bases; unmatched bases: 5. Germline V gene data show CDR1 as ENHRY and CDR2 as SYGVKD. DNA of the CDR3: TGTGCCATCAGTAGTGGACAGGAGAACTATGGCTACACCTTC. Its translation: CAISSGQENYGYTF.

The chain combines TRBV15 with TRBJ2-5; the match to TRBD2 covers 9 bases. CDR3 length equals 21 residues. With 2 bases clipped from V and 5 bases from J, the junction kept 24 bases outside the gene matches. Germline V lookup: CDR1 LNHNV, CDR2 YYDKDF (reference sequence). The CDR3 DNA is TGTGCCACCAGCAGAACCGGCACCGCGGGAGGGGCGAAGGGCGCCTGGGAGACCCAGTACTTC. Amino acid sequence: CATSRTGTAGGAKGAWETQYF.